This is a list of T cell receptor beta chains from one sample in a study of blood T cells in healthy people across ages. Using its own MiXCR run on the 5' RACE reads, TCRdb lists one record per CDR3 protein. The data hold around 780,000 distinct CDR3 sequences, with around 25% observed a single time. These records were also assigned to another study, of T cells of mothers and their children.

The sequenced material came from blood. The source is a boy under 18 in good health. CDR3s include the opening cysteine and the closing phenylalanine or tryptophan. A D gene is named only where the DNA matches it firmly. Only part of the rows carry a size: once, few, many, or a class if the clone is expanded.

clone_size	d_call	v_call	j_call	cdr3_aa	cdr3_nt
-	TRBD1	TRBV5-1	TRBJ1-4	CAGSPDRVTEKLFF	TGCGCCGGCAGTCCAGACAGGGTGACGGAAAAACTGTTTTTT
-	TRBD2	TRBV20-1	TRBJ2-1	CSARGLAGSYNEQFF	TGCAGTGCTAGAGGACTAGCGGGCTCCTACAATGAGCAGTTCTTC
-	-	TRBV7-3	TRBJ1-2	CASSLFAFTGLTF	TGTGCCAGCAGCTTATTTGCCTTCACCGGGCTCACCTTC
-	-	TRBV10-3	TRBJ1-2	CAISETADWGYTF	TGTGCCATCAGTGAGACGGCAGATTGGGGCTACACCTTC
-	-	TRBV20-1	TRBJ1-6	CSASPGTPGAPYNSPLHF	TGCAGTGCTTCGCCCGGGACGCCTGGTGCCCCCTATAATTCACCCCTCCACTTT
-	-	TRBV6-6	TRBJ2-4	CASTSQGTGKNTQYF	TGTGCCAGCACCTCGCAGGGGACCGGAAAAAACACTCAGTACTTC
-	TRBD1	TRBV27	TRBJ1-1	CASSRQGKGNTEAFF	TGTGCCAGCAGCCGACAGGGGAAGGGGAACACTGAAGCTTTCTTT
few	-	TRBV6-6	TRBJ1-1	CASSNPQGTEAFF	TGTGCCAGCAGTAACCCCCAGGGCACTGAAGCTTTCTTT
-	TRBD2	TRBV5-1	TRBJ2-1	CASSPFLAGGNNEQFF	TGCGCCAGCAGCCCCTTCCTAGCGGGGGGCAACAATGAGCAGTTCTTC
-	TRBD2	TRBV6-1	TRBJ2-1	CASSASSGGVQQFF	TGTGCCAGCAGTGCGTCTAGCGGGGGGGTTCAGCAGTTCTTC
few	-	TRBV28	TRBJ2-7	CASSPPGILSYEQYF	TGTGCCAGCAGTCCCCCTGGGATTCTCTCCTACGAGCAGTACTTC
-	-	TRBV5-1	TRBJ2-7	CASSGDGLSYEQYF	TGCGCCAGCAGCGGGGACGGACTCTCCTACGAGCAGTACTTC
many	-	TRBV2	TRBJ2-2	CASSVEGGDAGELFF	TGTGCCAGCAGTGTGGAAGGCGGGGACGCCGGGGAGCTGTTTTTT
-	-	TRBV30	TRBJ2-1	CAWSRGAAYNEQFF	TGTGCCTGGAGTCGGGGGGCGGCCTACAATGAGCAGTTCTTC
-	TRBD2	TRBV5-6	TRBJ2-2	CASSFGSGGTNTGELFF	TGTGCCAGCAGCTTCGGGAGCGGGGGAACGAACACCGGGGAGCTGTTTTTT
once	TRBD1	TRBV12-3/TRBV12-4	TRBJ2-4	CASSRDRDGVAKNIQYF	TGTGCCAGCAGCCGGGACAGGGATGGGGTAGCCAAAAACATTCAGTACTTC
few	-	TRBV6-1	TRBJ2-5	CASRGGMETQYF	TGTGCCAGCAGAGGGGGGATGGAGACCCAGTACTTC
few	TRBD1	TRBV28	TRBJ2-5	CASSFSTGGAETQYF	TGTGCCAGCAGTTTCTCGACAGGGGGCGCGGAGACCCAGTACTTC
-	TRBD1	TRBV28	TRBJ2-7	CASSSPQGAGYEQYF	TGTGCCAGCAGTTCCCCACAGGGGGCGGGATACGAGCAGTACTTC
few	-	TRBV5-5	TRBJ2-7	CASSSLGYGSYEQYF	TGTGCCAGCAGCTCCCTTGGGTACGGCTCCTACGAGCAGTACTTC
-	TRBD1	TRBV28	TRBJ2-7	CTSRRTGGGSEQYF	TGTACCAGCAGGAGGACAGGGGGCGGTTCCGAGCAGTACTTC
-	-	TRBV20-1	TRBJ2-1	CSARPSGSYNEQFF	TGCAGTGCGAGGCCATCCGGCTCCTACAATGAGCAGTTCTTC
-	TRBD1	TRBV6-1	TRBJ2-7	CASSAPGGLSYEQYF	TGTGCCAGCAGTGCCCCAGGGGGCCTCTCCTACGAGCAGTACTTC
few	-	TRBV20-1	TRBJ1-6	CSASRMGDHNSPLHF	TGCAGTGCTAGCCGGATGGGGGATCATAATTCACCCCTCCACTTT
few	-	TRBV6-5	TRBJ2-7	CASSYGPGYEQYF	TGTGCCAGCAGTTACGGACCAGGCTACGAGCAGTACTTC
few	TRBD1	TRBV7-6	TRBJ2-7	CASSLSPTGTGAYEQYF	TGTGCCAGCAGCTTAAGCCCGACCGGGACAGGGGCCTACGAGCAGTACTTC
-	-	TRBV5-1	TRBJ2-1	CASSLYQGGNEQFF	TGCGCCAGCAGCTTGTATCAGGGAGGAAATGAGCAGTTCTTC